This T cell receptor beta chain was captured by sequencing in a study of T cells in Graves' hyperthyroidism and ophthalmopathy. Study results and caveats: Also found in blood were most expanded thyroid clonotypes above 0.001. The model forecast ophthalmopathy, anticipating it by a median roughly 6.3 months before onset. A 13 V-J signature model discriminated ophthalmopathy versus stable hyperthyroidism.

RNA transcripts gave rise to amplified TCR beta CDR3 regions. An initial round of RT-PCR targeting the TCR CDR3 relied on the HTBI primer set. TCRdb re-called the multiplex PCR reads with MiXCR, one entry per CDR3 protein. The repertoire holds some 50,000 distinct CDR3 sequences, with roughly half as singletons. As concerns this clonotype: Its antigen is not identified.

Specimen: blood. This receptor was obtained from a woman between 45 and 60 years old with Graves' ophthalmopathy.

The CDR3: CASSYSKGANVLTF. CDR3 sequence (DNA): TGTGCCAGCAGTTACTCGAAAGGGGCCAACGTCCTGACTTTC. The V gene is TRBV6-7, the J gene TRBJ2-6, with unresolved D. TRBV6-7 is noted as an ORF with a role that remains uncertain. The CDR3 runs 14 residues. V lost 0 bases to trimming and J lost 4 bases, with 4 bases between them.